The next 18 T cell receptor beta chains were all read from a single sample in a study of T cell responses to AZD1222 COVID-19 vaccine. The assay was immunoSEQ multiplex PCR, and TCRdb's table has in-frame clones only and misses some. The data contain approximately 210,000 clones, about 94% of them singletons. Material: peripheral blood, obtained 28 days after the second dose of the MenACWY control vaccine. The receptors originated from an adult who received the MenACWY meningococcal vaccine as a control.

This rearrangement joins TRBV7-6 to TRBJ2-2; D not certain. In germline, CDR1 is SGHVS, CDR2 FNYEAQ. This CDR3 region has 15 residues. The V gene lost 4 bases and the J gene lost 1 base, with 10 bases spanning the gap. The chain's CDR3 is CASSSTGVNTGELFF. Written as DNA, the CDR3 is TGTGCCAGCAGCTCGACTGGGGTGAACACCGGGGAGCTGTTTTTT.

The V gene is TRBV19, the J gene TRBJ2-5; possible D gene TRBD2, 6 bases. The germline V gene has CDR1 LNHDA and CDR2 SQIVND (reference sequence). V lost 2 bases and J 4 bases, leaving 14 bases between the germline ends. CDR3 length: 15 amino acids. The CDR3 DNA is TGTGCCAGTAGTATAAAGGGGACTCTAGGAGAGACCCAGTACTTC. It is translated as CASSIKGTLGETQYF. The variable domain in full, with the rest retrieved from reference TRBV19 and TRBJ2-5, is DGGITQSPKYLFRKEGQNVTLSCEQNLNHDAMYWYRQDPGQGLRLIYYSQIVNDFQKGDIAEGYSVSREKKESFPLTVTSAQKNPTAFYLCASSIKGTLGETQYFGPGTRLLVL.

With regard to this clone: Additional DNA sequences in this sample encode the identical CDR3. V is TRBV7-2 and J is TRBJ2-7; TRBD2 is a possible D gene (6 bases). Trimming removed 2 bases from V and 0 bases from J, with 11 bases in between. Germline CDR1 and CDR2: SGHTA and FQGNSA. There are 15 residues in the CDR3. The CDR3 bases are TGTGCCAGCAGCTTAAGGCTCGGGGGCTCCTACGAGCAGTACTTC. It yields the protein CASSLRLGGSYEQYF.

The chain links TRBV21-1 to TRBJ2-7; TRBD2, as called in the table, went unchecked against the DNA. TRBV21-1 is a documented pseudogene. CDR3 length: 16 amino acids. CDR3 DNA sequence: TGTGCCAGCAGCAAAAAGCGGGAGGGTCCCCCCCACGAGCAGTACTTC. It translates to CASSKKREGPPHEQYF.

The rearrangement links TRBV10-3 to TRBJ2-4; perhaps D is TRBD1 or TRBD2 (6 bases each). The germline V and J ends were trimmed by 11 bases and 7 bases, with 15 bases remaining between them. Germline V gives CDR1 ENHRY, CDR2 SYGVKD. This CDR3 is built from 12 residues. The CDR3 bases are TGTGCCTCCGGGGGCATTGAGAACATTCAGTACTTC. Translated, it gives CASGGIENIQYF.

The V gene is TRBV9, the J gene TRBJ2-5; TRBD1 matches at 10 bases. The V segment lost 2 bases and the J segment 1 base; nucleotides outside the gene matches: 8. Germline V gene sequence: CDR1 SGDLS, CDR2 YYNGEE. This CDR3 has 17 amino acids. The CDR3 is CASSVGTGAQFQETQYF. CDR3 DNA sequence: TGTGCCAGCAGCGTCGGGACAGGGGCCCAATTCCAAGAGACCCAGTACTTC.

As DNA, the CDR3 is TGTGCCAGCAGCCCCCTTGGGGGGTTCGAGGAGCTGTTTTTT. Protein product: CASSPLGGFEELFF. V is TRBV7-3 and J is TRBJ2-2; tentatively, D is TRBD2 (6 bases). In germline, CDR1 is SGHTA, CDR2 FQGTGA. The ends were cut back, 5 bases at V and 10 bases at J, with 17 bases in the middle. The CDR3 totals 14 residues.

V usage is TRBV9 and J usage is TRBJ1-3; possibly TRBD1 for D (5 bases). CDR1 is SGDLS, CDR2 YYNGEE, per germline. The CDR3 runs to 17 residues. The V end was cut by 0 bases, the J end by 1 base, with 14 bases between. CDR3: CASSVDGAGGSGNTIYF. The CDR3 region has the DNA TGTGCCAGCAGCGTAGACGGAGCCGGGGGTTCTGGAAACACCATATATTTT.

J is TRBJ2-7 and V is TRBV30; 8 bases are a match to TRBD1. CDR3 length equals 15 residues. After removal of 0 bases from V and 0 bases from J, the junction contained 4 bases not matched to a gene. Germline V gene sequence: CDR1 GTSNPN, CDR2 SVGIG (reference sequence). DNA of the CDR3: TGTGCCTGGAGTGTACGTGGGACAGGCTCCTACGAGCAGTACTTC. Encoded protein: CAWSVRGTGSYEQYF.

The gene calls are TRBV15 and TRBJ2-6; D is possibly TRBD2 (5 bases). Trimming shortened V by 0 bases and J by 0 bases, and 15 bases separated the two germline ends. This CDR3 contains 19 residues. The V gene's germline CDR1 is LNHNV and CDR2 YYDKDF (reference sequence). The CDR3 nucleotides read TGTGCCACCAGCAGAGATTTTGGCGGGTCCACCTCTGGGGCCAACGTCCTGACTTTC. Residues: CATSRDFGGSTSGANVLTF.

The J gene is TRBJ2-7, the V gene TRBV7-3; 7 nucleotides align to TRBD1. V lost 1 base, J lost 2 bases, and 2 bases stayed unmatched. CDR3 length equals 14 residues. From germline, CDR1 is SGHTA and CDR2 FQGTGA. The CDR3 is CASSLSQGAYEQYF. CDR3 sequence (DNA): TGTGCCAGCAGCTTAAGCCAGGGGGCCTACGAGCAGTACTTC.

This rearrangement joins TRBV19 to TRBJ2-7, with 9 bases aligning to TRBD1. Germline V CDR1 and CDR2: LNHDA, SQIVND (reference sequence). V gave up 5 bases and J gave up 4 bases; unmatched junction bases: 3. CDR3 length: 13 residues. For the CDR3, the DNA is TGTGCCAGTAGTGAACAGGGGGCGTACGAGCAGTACTTC. This gives the protein CASSEQGAYEQYF.

The chain links TRBV9 to TRBJ2-1, with TRBD2 identical over 12 bases. The junction had 5 bases not matched to a gene; V was cut back by 0 bases and J by 7 bases. The CDR3 totals 16 residues. The V gene's germline CDR1 is SGDLS and CDR2 YYNGEE. CDR3 bases: TGTGCCAGCAGCGTAGAGTCACTAGCGGGAGGTAATGAGCAGTTCTTC. Translated: CASSVESLAGGNEQFF.

J is TRBJ1-6 and V is TRBV6-6, with unresolved D. V was cut by 7 bases and J by 5 bases, with 12 bases left in between. Germline CDR1 is MNHNY and CDR2 is SVGAGI (reference sequence). CDR3 length: 14 residues. CDR3 DNA sequence: TGTGCCAGCACCCCAGAGGGAGATAATTCACCCCTCCACTTT. It is translated as CASTPEGDNSPLHF.

This clone has only one observation. The chain has TRBV3-1 (or the pseudogene TRBV3-2) and TRBJ1-1; D gene uncertain. Germline lookup yields CDR1 LGHDT and CDR2 YNNKEL (reference sequence). The V and J ends lost 2 bases and 7 bases respectively, with 11 bases between them. The CDR3 sequence is 13 residues long. The CDR3 here is CASSQLGSIEAFF. The CDR3 nucleotides read TGTGCCAGCAGCCAACTGGGGTCGATTGAAGCTTTCTTT.

The chain employs TRBV5-4 and TRBJ1-6, with D perhaps TRBD1 (6 bases). Germline V CDR1 and CDR2: SGHNT, YYREEE (reference sequence). Trimming shortened V by 4 bases and J by 8 bases, and 10 bases separated the two germline ends. This CDR3 spans 13 amino acids. CDR3 sequence (DNA): TGTGCCAGCAGCGAGCCAGGGGATTCACCCCTCCACTTT. It is translated as CASSEPGDSPLHF.

The chain recombines TRBV4-2 with TRBJ2-3; a possible D gene is TRBD2 (6 bases). Germline V CDR1 and CDR2: LGHNA, YNFKEQ. The CDR3 totals 15 residues. V dropped 8 bases and J dropped 0 bases, with 15 bases sitting between them. This CDR3 reads CASSSLGGSTDTQYF. CDR3 nucleotide sequence: TGTGCCAGCTCTTCTCTGGGGGGTAGCACAGATACGCAGTATTTT.

The rearrangement uses TRBV15 and TRBJ2-7; TRBD1 agrees at 12 bases. This CDR3 contains 16 residues. With V trimmed by 0 bases and J by 5 bases, 5 bases remained unmatched. Germline V CDR1 and CDR2: LNHNV, YYDKDF (reference sequence). CDR3 DNA: TGTGCCACCAGCAGAGATCCCGGGACAGGGGGCCACGAGCAGTACTTC. Its translation: CATSRDPGTGGHEQYF.